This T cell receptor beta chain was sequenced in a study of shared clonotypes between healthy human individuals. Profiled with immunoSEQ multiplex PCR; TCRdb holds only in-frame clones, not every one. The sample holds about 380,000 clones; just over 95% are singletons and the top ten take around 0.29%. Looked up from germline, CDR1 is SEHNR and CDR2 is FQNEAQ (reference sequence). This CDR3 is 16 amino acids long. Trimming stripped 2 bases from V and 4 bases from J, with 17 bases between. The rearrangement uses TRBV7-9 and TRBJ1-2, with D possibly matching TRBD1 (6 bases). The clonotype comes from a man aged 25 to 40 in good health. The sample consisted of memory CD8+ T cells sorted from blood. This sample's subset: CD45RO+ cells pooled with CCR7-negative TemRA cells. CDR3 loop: CASSLSSLHRVYGYTF. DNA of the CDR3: TGTGCCAGCAGCTTATCCTCCCTGCACAGGGTCTATGGCTACACCTTC.